This entry lists 2 T cell receptor beta chains sequenced from one sample in a study of sequential checkpoint blockade in melanoma. Sequencing was performed with immunoSEQ multiplex PCR; in TCRdb, only in-frame clones are kept and a portion is missing. Of 17,000 or so clones listed, 56% are singletons. Treatment here: randomized to nivolumab then ipilimumab (arm A) or the reverse (arm B). The material sequenced was CD8+ T cells sorted from blood (inferred from file names), taken from a patient given nivolumab and ipilimumab in sequence. All receptors derive from a human donor with melanoma.

This clone came up once. Here the CDR3 DNA reads TGTGCCAGCAGCTTAGATGATGGCTACCGGGGGGAGCAGTACTTC. Its translation: CASSLDDGYRGEQYF. The V call is TRBV7-9, the J call TRBJ2-7; TRBD2 is a possible D gene (6 bases). V was clipped by 1 base and J by 7 bases, with 17 bases between them. Germline loops: CDR1 SEHNR, CDR2 FQNEAQ (reference sequence). This CDR3 region has 15 residues. Full variable domain (missing parts from reference TRBV7-9 and TRBJ2-7): DTGVSQNPRHKITKRGQNVTFRCDPISEHNRLYWYRQTLGQGPEFLTYFQNEAQLEKSRLLSDRFSAERPKGSFSTLEIQRTEQGDSAMYLCASSLDDGYRGEQYFGPGTRLTVT.

This clone was seen just once. This chain connects TRBV5-1 to TRBJ2-7, with a weak D call TRBD1 (6 bases). V lost 0 bases and J lost 2, with 9 bases in between. From germline, CDR1 is SGHRS and CDR2 YFSETQ. The CDR3 is 14 residues long. CDR3 coding DNA: TGCGCCAGCAGCTTGGCTGACAGGACCTACGAGCAGTACTTC. Protein product: CASSLADRTYEQYF. The variable domain in full, completed from reference TRBV5-1 and TRBJ2-7, reads KAGVTQTPRYLIKTRGQQVTLSCSPISGHRSVSWYQQTPGQGLQFLFEYFSETQRNKGNFPGRFSGRQFSNSRSEMNVSTLELGDSALYLCASSLADRTYEQYFGPGTRLTVT.